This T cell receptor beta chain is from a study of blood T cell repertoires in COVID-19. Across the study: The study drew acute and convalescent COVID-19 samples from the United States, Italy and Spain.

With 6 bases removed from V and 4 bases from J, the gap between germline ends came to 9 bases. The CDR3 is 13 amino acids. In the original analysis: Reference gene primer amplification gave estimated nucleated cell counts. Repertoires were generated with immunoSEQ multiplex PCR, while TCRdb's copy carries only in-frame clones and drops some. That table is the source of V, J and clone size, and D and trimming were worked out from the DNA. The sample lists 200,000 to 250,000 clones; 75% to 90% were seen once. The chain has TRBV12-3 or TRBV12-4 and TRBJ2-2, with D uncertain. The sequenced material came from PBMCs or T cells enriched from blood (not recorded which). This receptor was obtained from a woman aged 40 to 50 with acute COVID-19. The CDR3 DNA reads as TGTGCCAGCAGAACCCTCGGCACCGGGGAGCTGTTTTTT. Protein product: CASRTLGTGELFF.